What follows is one TCR beta chain and its context. The sample comes from a study of control samples from healthy donors and cancer patients. TCRdb's table, derived via immunoSEQ multiplex PCR, lists solely in-frame clones and lacks some. The sample gives about 160,000 clones, around nine tenths of which show up once; around 13% is in the top ten. The CDR3 spans 12 residues. Trimming left V 0 bases short and J 5 bases short, with 5 bases between. The V gene's germline CDR1 is SEHNR and CDR2 FQNEAQ (reference sequence). The sequence came from a man under 40 in good health. The chain employs TRBV7-9 and TRBJ2-7, with D unclear. The sample consisted of blood. The CDR3 DNA is TGTGCCAGCAGCTTAGCGAGAAACGAGCAGTACTTC. Residues: CASSLARNEQYF.